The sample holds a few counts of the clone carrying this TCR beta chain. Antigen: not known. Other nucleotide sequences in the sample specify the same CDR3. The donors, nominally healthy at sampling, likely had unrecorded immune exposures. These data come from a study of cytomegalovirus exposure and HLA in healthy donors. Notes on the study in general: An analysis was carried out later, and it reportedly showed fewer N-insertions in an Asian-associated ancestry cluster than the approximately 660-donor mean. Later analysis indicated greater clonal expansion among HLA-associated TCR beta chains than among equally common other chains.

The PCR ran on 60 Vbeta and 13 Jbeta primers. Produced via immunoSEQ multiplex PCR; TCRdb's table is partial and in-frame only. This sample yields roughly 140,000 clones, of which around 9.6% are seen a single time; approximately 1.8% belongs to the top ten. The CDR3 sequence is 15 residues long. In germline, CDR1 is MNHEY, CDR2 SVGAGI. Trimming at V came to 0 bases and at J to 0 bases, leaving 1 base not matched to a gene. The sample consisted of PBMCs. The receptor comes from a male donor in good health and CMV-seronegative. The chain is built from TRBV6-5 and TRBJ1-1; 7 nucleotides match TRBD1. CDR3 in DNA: TGTGCCAGCAGTTACTCGAGGGGGCTGAACACTGAAGCTTTCTTT. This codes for CASSYSRGLNTEAFF.